Listed below are T cell receptor beta chains from one sample, sequenced in a study of blood T cell repertoires in COVID-19. Data came from immunoSEQ multiplex PCR; TCRdb stores just in-frame clones and leaves some out. This sample carries roughly 330,000 clones, 85% to 90% of them seen once, and the ten largest clones take about 9.4%. Sequences were obtained from PBMCs or T cells enriched from blood (not recorded which). All receptors derive from a woman aged 18-29 years who had recovered from COVID-19. CDR3s include the opening cysteine and the closing phenylalanine or tryptophan. D genes are given only for firm matches. Clone size is not always given. Where it is, it says once, few, many or a class for expanded clones.

v_call: TRBV10-3
clone_size: .
d_call: .
j_call: TRBJ1-6
cdr3_nt: TGTGCCATCAGTGAGTCCCGCGGGGGGGAGGGGAGTTCACCCCTCCACTTT
cdr3_aa: CAISESRGGEGSSPLHF

v_call: TRBV11-2
clone_size: .
d_call: TRBD1
j_call: TRBJ1-2
cdr3_nt: TGTGCCAGCAGCCCCTACCGACAGGGGGGAGAATATGGCTACACCTTC
cdr3_aa: CASSPYRQGGEYGYTF

v_call: TRBV2
clone_size: .
d_call: .
j_call: TRBJ1-1
cdr3_nt: TGTGCCAGCAGGACAATCGTTGGCACTGAAGCTTTCTTT
cdr3_aa: CASRTIVGTEAFF

v_call: TRBV18
clone_size: .
d_call: .
j_call: TRBJ2-4
cdr3_nt: TGTGCCAGCTCACCACCGAGAGGCGGCAGGGGAGAAAACATTCAGTACTTC
cdr3_aa: CASSPPRGGRGENIQYF

v_call: TRBV6-5
clone_size: .
d_call: .
j_call: TRBJ1-1
cdr3_nt: TGTGCCAGCACCCCGAGGGGGAAGAACACTGAAGCTTTCTTT
cdr3_aa: CASTPRGKNTEAFF

v_call: TRBV28
clone_size: .
d_call: TRBD2
j_call: TRBJ2-7
cdr3_nt: TGTGCCAGCAGTCCCGGGACTAGCGGGAGGGCGAAAGAGCAGTACTTC
cdr3_aa: CASSPGTSGRAKEQYF

v_call: TRBV18
clone_size: .
d_call: TRBD1
j_call: TRBJ2-1
cdr3_nt: TGTGCCAGCTCATTCGGACAGGGGGCCTACAATGAGCAGTTCTTC
cdr3_aa: CASSFGQGAYNEQFF

v_call: TRBV2
clone_size: .
d_call: .
j_call: TRBJ1-3
cdr3_nt: TGTGCCAGCAGCGAGGGCCTATTAGGAAACACCATATATTTT
cdr3_aa: CASSEGLLGNTIYF

v_call: TRBV18
clone_size: .
d_call: TRBD1
j_call: TRBJ2-3
cdr3_nt: TGTGCCAGCTCACCACTTGGACAGGGGAGCACAGATACGCAGTATTTT
cdr3_aa: CASSPLGQGSTDTQYF

v_call: TRBV7-9
clone_size: .
d_call: .
j_call: TRBJ2-7
cdr3_nt: TGTGCCAGCAGCTTAGGGGCCGGGGTCGGTTACGAGCAGTACTTC
cdr3_aa: CASSLGAGVGYEQYF

v_call: TRBV30
clone_size: few
d_call: TRBD2
j_call: TRBJ2-3
cdr3_nt: TGTGCCTGGGAGACTAGCGGGTTCCATGTGGGGAAGGGAGATACGCAGTATTTT
cdr3_aa: CAWETSGFHVGKGDTQYF

v_call: TRBV5-1
clone_size: .
d_call: .
j_call: TRBJ2-2
cdr3_nt: TGCGCCAGCAGCTTGAACCAGGCCACCGGGGAGCTGTTTTTT
cdr3_aa: CASSLNQATGELFF

v_call: TRBV9
clone_size: .
d_call: .
j_call: TRBJ2-2
cdr3_nt: TGTGCCAGCAGCGCCTACAGGGCCGGTAGGAACACCGGGGAGCTGTTTTTT
cdr3_aa: CASSAYRAGRNTGELFF

v_call: TRBV2
clone_size: .
d_call: .
j_call: TRBJ1-2
cdr3_nt: TGTGCCAGCACCCCAACCCCCCTTCTGTGGACAGACTCTAACTATGGCTACACCTTC
cdr3_aa: CASTPTPLLWTDSNYGYTF

v_call: TRBV2
clone_size: .
d_call: .
j_call: TRBJ2-5
cdr3_nt: TGTGCCAGCTCCTGGTCGGGGGAAGAGACCCAGTACTTC
cdr3_aa: CASSWSGEETQYF

v_call: TRBV28
clone_size: .
d_call: TRBD2
j_call: TRBJ2-3
cdr3_nt: TGTGCCAGCAGTCGAGCATTAGCGGGAGCCACAGATACGCAGTATTTT
cdr3_aa: CASSRALAGATDTQYF

v_call: TRBV5-1
clone_size: .
d_call: TRBD2
j_call: TRBJ2-5
cdr3_nt: TGCGCCAGCAGCTTGGCGGGAGGGTCGGAGGAGACCCAGTACTTC
cdr3_aa: CASSLAGGSEETQYF

v_call: TRBV9
clone_size: once
d_call: .
j_call: TRBJ2-3
cdr3_nt: TGTGCCAGCAGCGTAGATATCGAGCCCACAGATACGCAGTATTTT
cdr3_aa: CASSVDIEPTDTQYF

v_call: TRBV11-2
clone_size: .
d_call: TRBD1
j_call: TRBJ1-1
cdr3_nt: TGTGCCAGCAGCTTAGCGGGGACAGCTGAAGCTTTCTTT
cdr3_aa: CASSLAGTAEAFF

v_call: TRBV7-9
clone_size: .
d_call: TRBD1
j_call: TRBJ1-3
cdr3_nt: TGTGCCAGCAGCTGGGGACAGGGCGCTGGAAACACCATATATTTT
cdr3_aa: CASSWGQGAGNTIYF

v_call: TRBV12-3/TRBV12-4
clone_size: .
d_call: TRBD1
j_call: TRBJ2-1
cdr3_nt: TGTGCCAGCAGTTTGGACAGGGATTATGAGCAGTTCTTC
cdr3_aa: CASSLDRDYEQFF

v_call: TRBV24-1
clone_size: .
d_call: TRBD1
j_call: TRBJ2-2
cdr3_nt: TGTGCCACCGGTCGTACAGGGGCCCTGCCCGAGGACACCGGGGAGCTGTTTTTT
cdr3_aa: CATGRTGALPEDTGELFF

v_call: TRBV7-9
clone_size: .
d_call: .
j_call: TRBJ2-5
cdr3_nt: TGTGCCAGCAGCTTAAATCAGGGGCAAGAGACCCAGTACTTC
cdr3_aa: CASSLNQGQETQYF

v_call: TRBV7-2
clone_size: .
d_call: .
j_call: TRBJ2-7
cdr3_nt: TGTGCCAGCAGCCCGCGACTAAGTTCCTACGAGCAGTACTTC
cdr3_aa: CASSPRLSSYEQYF

v_call: TRBV5-1
clone_size: .
d_call: .
j_call: TRBJ1-3
cdr3_nt: TGCGCCAGCAGTACTACAGGGTTCGCTGGAAACACCATATATTTT
cdr3_aa: CASSTTGFAGNTIYF

v_call: TRBV18
clone_size: .
d_call: TRBD1
j_call: TRBJ1-2
cdr3_nt: TGTGCCAGCTCGCCACGACAGGGAGATGGCTACACCTTC
cdr3_aa: CASSPRQGDGYTF

v_call: TRBV3-1/TRBV3-2
clone_size: .
d_call: .
j_call: TRBJ2-7
cdr3_nt: TGTGCCAGCAGCCAAGATCATTTTTGGGACAATGCCTCCTACGAGCAGTACTTC
cdr3_aa: CASSQDHFWDNASYEQYF

v_call: TRBV30
clone_size: .
d_call: .
j_call: TRBJ1-2
cdr3_nt: TGTGCCTGGAATACGGGATTGGGTGGTTTGGGCTACACCTTC
cdr3_aa: CAWNTGLGGLGYTF

v_call: TRBV13
clone_size: .
d_call: TRBD1
j_call: TRBJ1-2
cdr3_nt: TGTGCCAGCAGCTTAACAGTAAGGACAGGGTCAAACTATGGCTACACCTTC
cdr3_aa: CASSLTVRTGSNYGYTF

v_call: TRBV19
clone_size: .
d_call: .
j_call: TRBJ2-1
cdr3_nt: TGTGCCAGTAGAATTCAGGCACCCTACAATGAGCAGTTCTTC
cdr3_aa: CASRIQAPYNEQFF

v_call: TRBV28
clone_size: few
d_call: .
j_call: TRBJ2-6
cdr3_nt: TGTGCCAGCAGTTTCGGAGGCCAACCCTCTGGGGCCAACGTCCTGACTTTC
cdr3_aa: CASSFGGQPSGANVLTF

v_call: TRBV6-2/TRBV6-3
clone_size: .
d_call: TRBD2
j_call: TRBJ2-2
cdr3_nt: TGTGCCAGCAGTGGATCCGGGACTAGCGGTCCCGGGGAGCTGTTTTTT
cdr3_aa: CASSGSGTSGPGELFF

v_call: TRBV5-1
clone_size: .
d_call: TRBD2
j_call: TRBJ2-7
cdr3_nt: TGCGCCAGCAGCTTGGACCAGCGGGGGCACTCCTACGAGCAGTACTTC
cdr3_aa: CASSLDQRGHSYEQYF

v_call: TRBV4-1
clone_size: .
d_call: .
j_call: TRBJ1-2
cdr3_nt: TGCGCCAGCAGCGACACAATACAGGGAATAAGTGGCTACACCTTC
cdr3_aa: CASSDTIQGISGYTF

v_call: TRBV6-5
clone_size: .
d_call: TRBD2
j_call: TRBJ2-1
cdr3_nt: TGTGCCAGCAGTTACTCGTTCCGCGGGGGATACAATGAGCAGTTCTTC
cdr3_aa: CASSYSFRGGYNEQFF

v_call: TRBV6-5
clone_size: .
d_call: .
j_call: TRBJ1-4
cdr3_nt: TGTGCCAGCAGTTACTCCGTGACGTCGGGAATTTCAAAACTGTTTTTT
cdr3_aa: CASSYSVTSGISKLFF

v_call: TRBV2
clone_size: .
d_call: .
j_call: TRBJ1-4
cdr3_nt: TGTGCCAGCAACAGGGAGGGTCAGGAAAAACTGTTTTTT
cdr3_aa: CASNREGQEKLFF

v_call: TRBV2
clone_size: .
d_call: .
j_call: TRBJ1-5
cdr3_nt: TGTGCCAGCAGTGATCCAATTAGCAATCAGCCCCAGCATTTT
cdr3_aa: CASSDPISNQPQHF

v_call: TRBV5-8
clone_size: .
d_call: .
j_call: TRBJ2-1
cdr3_nt: TGTGCCAGCAGCGTGACTAGATTAACTGAGCAGTTCTTC
cdr3_aa: CASSVTRLTEQFF

v_call: TRBV9
clone_size: .
d_call: TRBD1
j_call: TRBJ2-1
cdr3_nt: TGTGCCAGCAGCGCCGGGACAGGGTTTCGTGAGCAGTTCTTC
cdr3_aa: CASSAGTGFREQFF

v_call: TRBV7-2
clone_size: .
d_call: .
j_call: TRBJ1-2
cdr3_nt: TGTGCCAGCAGCTATTCGGGTGGCTACACCTTC
cdr3_aa: CASSYSGGYTF

v_call: TRBV18
clone_size: .
d_call: .
j_call: TRBJ1-4
cdr3_nt: TGTGCCAGCTCACCTATAGAAACTAATGAAAAACTGTTTTTT
cdr3_aa: CASSPIETNEKLFF

v_call: TRBV6-5
clone_size: .
d_call: TRBD2
j_call: TRBJ2-7
cdr3_nt: TGTGCCAGCAGCTATGGACTAGCGGGAGGTTACGAGCAGTACTTC
cdr3_aa: CASSYGLAGGYEQYF

v_call: TRBV2
clone_size: .
d_call: TRBD1
j_call: TRBJ1-5
cdr3_nt: TGTGCCAGCAGGGCCGGGACAGCTAACAATCAGCCCCAGCATTTT
cdr3_aa: CASRAGTANNQPQHF

v_call: TRBV6-1
clone_size: .
d_call: .
j_call: TRBJ1-1
cdr3_nt: TGTGCCAGCAGTGAAGGGTGGGGCAGGGAGGACACTGAAGCTTTCTTT
cdr3_aa: CASSEGWGREDTEAFF

v_call: TRBV18
clone_size: .
d_call: .
j_call: TRBJ1-1
cdr3_nt: TGTGCCAGCTCACGGGTGCCAGGGTCGGTGAACACTGAAGCTTTCTTT
cdr3_aa: CASSRVPGSVNTEAFF

v_call: TRBV5-1
clone_size: .
d_call: .
j_call: TRBJ2-1
cdr3_nt: TGCGCCAGCAAGGGAGGCGGGATTGGCAATGAGCAGTTCTTC
cdr3_aa: CASKGGGIGNEQFF

v_call: TRBV7-9
clone_size: .
d_call: .
j_call: TRBJ1-4
cdr3_nt: TGTGCCAGCAGCTTAGGGGTGGGGCGTTCTAATGAAAAACTGTTTTTT
cdr3_aa: CASSLGVGRSNEKLFF